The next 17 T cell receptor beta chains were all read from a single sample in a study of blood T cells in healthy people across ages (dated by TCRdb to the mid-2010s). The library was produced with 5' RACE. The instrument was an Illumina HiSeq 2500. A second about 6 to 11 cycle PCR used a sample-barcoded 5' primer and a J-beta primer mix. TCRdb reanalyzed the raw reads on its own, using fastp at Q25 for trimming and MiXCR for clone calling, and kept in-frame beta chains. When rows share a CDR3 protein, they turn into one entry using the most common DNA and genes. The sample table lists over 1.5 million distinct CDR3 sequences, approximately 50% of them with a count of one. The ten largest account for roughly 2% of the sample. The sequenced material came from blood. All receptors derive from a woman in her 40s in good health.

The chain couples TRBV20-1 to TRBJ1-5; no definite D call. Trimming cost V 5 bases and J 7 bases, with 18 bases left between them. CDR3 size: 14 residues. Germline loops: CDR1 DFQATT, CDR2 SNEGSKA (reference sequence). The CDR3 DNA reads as TGCAGTGCTTCACAGACGGGGTCGTGGCAGCCCCAGCATTTT. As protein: CSASQTGSWQPQHF.

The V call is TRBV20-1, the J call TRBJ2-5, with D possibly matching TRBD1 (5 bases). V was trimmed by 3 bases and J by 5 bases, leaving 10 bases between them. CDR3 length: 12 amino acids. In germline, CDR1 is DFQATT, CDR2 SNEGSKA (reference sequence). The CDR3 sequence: CSASLPGETQYF. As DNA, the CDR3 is TGCAGTGCTAGCCTTCCAGGGGAGACCCAGTACTTC.

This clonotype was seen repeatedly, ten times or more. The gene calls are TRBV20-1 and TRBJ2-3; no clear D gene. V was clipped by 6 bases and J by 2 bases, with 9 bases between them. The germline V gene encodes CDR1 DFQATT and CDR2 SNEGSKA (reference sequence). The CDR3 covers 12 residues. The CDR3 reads CSAPPFTDTQYF. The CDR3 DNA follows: TGCAGTGCCCCCCCGTTCACAGATACGCAGTATTTT.

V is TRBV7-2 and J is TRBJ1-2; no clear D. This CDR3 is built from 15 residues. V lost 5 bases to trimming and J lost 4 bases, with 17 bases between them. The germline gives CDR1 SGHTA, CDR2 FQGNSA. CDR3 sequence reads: CASSPDGGVFYGYTF. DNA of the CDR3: TGTGCCAGCAGCCCCGACGGCGGAGTCTTCTATGGCTACACCTTC.

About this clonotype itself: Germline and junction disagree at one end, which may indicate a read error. CDR3 residues: CANSFSGTGKETQYF. The CDR3 coding sequence is TGTGCCAACAGTTTTTCCGGGACAGGGAAAGAGACCCAGTACTTC. The rearrangement joins TRBV28 to TRBJ2-4, with TRBD1 identical over 9 bases. The J call is uncertain, as TRBJ2-5 better fits the DNA end. The germline V gene encodes CDR1 MDHEN and CDR2 SYDVKM. This CDR3 is 15 amino acids long.

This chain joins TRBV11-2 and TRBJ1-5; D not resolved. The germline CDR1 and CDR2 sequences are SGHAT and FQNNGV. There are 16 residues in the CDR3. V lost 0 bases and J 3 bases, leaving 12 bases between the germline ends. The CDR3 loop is CASSLDFKAYNQPQHF. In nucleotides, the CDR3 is TGTGCCAGCAGCTTAGATTTTAAGGCTTACAATCAGCCCCAGCATTTT.

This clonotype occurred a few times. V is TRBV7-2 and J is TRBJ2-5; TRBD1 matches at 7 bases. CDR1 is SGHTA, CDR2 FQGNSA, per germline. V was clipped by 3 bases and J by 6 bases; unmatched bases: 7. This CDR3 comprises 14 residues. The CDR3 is CASSFTGVGKTQYF. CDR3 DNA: TGTGCCAGCAGCTTTACAGGGGTGGGAAAGACCCAGTACTTC.

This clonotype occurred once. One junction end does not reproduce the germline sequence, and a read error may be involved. The CDR3 region has the DNA TGTGCCAGCAGTCGGGTGCCCCAAGAGACCCGGTACTTC. Translation: CASSRVPQETRYF. This sequence joins TRBV27 and TRBJ2-5; the D is unclear. Germline V gene data show CDR1 as MNHEY and CDR2 as SMNVEV (reference sequence). CDR3 size: 13 residues.

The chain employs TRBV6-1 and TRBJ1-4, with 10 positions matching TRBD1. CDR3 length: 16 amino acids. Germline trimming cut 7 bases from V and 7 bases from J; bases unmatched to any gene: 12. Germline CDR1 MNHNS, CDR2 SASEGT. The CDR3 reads CASMNAPGQGGEKLFF. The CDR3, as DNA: TGTGCCAGCATGAATGCTCCTGGACAGGGGGGTGAAAAACTGTTTTTT.

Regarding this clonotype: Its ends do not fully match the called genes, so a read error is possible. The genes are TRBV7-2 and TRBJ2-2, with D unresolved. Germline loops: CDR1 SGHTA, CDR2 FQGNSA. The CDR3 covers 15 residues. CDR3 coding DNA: TGTGCCAGCAGCGTAGCCGATACGAACACCGGGGAGCTGTTTTTT. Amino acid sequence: CASSVADTNTGELFF.

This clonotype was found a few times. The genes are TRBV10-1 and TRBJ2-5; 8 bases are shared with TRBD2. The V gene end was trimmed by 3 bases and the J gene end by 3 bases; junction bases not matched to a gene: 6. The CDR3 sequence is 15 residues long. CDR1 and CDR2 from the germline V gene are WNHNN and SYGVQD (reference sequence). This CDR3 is CASSDYSGAKETQYF. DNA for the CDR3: TGCGCCAGCAGTGATTATAGCGGGGCTAAAGAGACCCAGTACTTC.

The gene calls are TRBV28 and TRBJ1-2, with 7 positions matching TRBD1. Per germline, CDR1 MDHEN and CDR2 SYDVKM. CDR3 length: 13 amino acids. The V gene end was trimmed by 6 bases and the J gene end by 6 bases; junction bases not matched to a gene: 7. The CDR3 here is CASRPTGVDGYTF. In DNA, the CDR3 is TGTGCCAGCAGGCCCACAGGGGTGGATGGCTACACCTTC.

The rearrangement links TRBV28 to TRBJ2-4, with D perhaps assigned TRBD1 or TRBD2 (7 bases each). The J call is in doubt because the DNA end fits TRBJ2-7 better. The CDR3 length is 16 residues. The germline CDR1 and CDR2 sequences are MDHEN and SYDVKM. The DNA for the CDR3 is TGTGCCAGCAGTTACCCAGGGGGGGGGGGAAACTACGAGCAGTACTTC. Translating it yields CASSYPGGGGNYEQYF.

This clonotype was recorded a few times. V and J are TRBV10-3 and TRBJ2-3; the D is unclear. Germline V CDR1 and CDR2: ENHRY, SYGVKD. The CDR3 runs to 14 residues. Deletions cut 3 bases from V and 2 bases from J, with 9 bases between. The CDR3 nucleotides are TGTGCCATCAGTGACATACTATACACAGATACGCAGTATTTT. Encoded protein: CAISDILYTDTQYF.

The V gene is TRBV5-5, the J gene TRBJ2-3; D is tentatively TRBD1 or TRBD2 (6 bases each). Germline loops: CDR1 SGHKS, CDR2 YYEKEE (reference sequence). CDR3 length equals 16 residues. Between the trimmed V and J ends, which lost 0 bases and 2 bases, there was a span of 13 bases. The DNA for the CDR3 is TGTGCCAGCAGCTTGGTGAGGGGGGTTAACACAGATACGCAGTATTTT. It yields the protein CASSLVRGVNTDTQYF.

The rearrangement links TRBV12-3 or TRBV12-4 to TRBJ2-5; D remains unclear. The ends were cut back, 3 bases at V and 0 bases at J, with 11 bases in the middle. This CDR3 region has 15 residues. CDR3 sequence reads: CASSFTQEYQETQYF. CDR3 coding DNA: TGTGCCAGCAGTTTTACCCAGGAGTACCAAGAGACCCAGTACTTC.

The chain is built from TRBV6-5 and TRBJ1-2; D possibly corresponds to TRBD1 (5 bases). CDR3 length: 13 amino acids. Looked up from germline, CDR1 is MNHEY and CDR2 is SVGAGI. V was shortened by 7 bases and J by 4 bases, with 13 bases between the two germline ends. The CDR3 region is CASKRLDSYGYTF. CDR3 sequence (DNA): TGTGCCAGCAAAAGGCTAGACAGCTATGGCTACACCTTC.